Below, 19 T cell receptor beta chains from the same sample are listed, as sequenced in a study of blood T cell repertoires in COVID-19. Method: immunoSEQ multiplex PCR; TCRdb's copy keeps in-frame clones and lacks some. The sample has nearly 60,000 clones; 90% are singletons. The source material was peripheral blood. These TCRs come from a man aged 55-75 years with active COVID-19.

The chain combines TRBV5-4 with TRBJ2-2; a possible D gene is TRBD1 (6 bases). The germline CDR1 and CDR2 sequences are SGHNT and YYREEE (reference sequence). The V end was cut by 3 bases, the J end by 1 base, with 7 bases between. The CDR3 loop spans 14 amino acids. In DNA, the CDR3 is TGTGCCAGCAGCTGGACAGTGAACACCGGGGAGCTGTTTTTT. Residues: CASSWTVNTGELFF.

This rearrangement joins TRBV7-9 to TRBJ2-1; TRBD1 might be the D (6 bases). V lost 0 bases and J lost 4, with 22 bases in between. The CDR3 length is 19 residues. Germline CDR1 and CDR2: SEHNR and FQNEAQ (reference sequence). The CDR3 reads CASSLAEMWGRGNYNEQFF. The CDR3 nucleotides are TGTGCCAGCAGCTTAGCGGAAATGTGGGGCAGGGGCAATTACAATGAGCAGTTCTTC.

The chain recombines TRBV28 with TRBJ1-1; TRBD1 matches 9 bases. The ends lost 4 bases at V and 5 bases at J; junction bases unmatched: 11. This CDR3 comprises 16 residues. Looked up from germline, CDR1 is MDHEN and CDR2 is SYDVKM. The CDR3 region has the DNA TGTGCCAGCAGTTCGGCTTCGGGACAGGGTGGGACTGAAGCTTTCTTT. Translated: CASSSASGQGGTEAFF.

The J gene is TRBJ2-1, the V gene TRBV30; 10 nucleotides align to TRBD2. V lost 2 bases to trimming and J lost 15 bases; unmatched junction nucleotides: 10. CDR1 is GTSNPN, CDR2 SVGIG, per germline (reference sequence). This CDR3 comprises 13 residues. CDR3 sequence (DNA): TGTGCCTGGAGTCCGAGCGGGGGGGCCGGTCGGTTCTTC. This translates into CAWSPSGGAGRFF.

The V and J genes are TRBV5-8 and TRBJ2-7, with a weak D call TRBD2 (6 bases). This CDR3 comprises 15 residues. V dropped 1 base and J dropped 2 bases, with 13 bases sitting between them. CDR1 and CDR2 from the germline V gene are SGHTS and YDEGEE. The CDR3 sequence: CASSLMAGTPYEQYF. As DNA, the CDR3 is TGTGCCAGCAGCTTGATGGCGGGGACTCCCTACGAGCAGTACTTC.

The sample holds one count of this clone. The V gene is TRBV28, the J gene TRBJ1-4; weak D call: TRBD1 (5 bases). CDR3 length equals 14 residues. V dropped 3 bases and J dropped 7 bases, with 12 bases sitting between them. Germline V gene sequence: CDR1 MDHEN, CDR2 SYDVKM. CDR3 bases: TGTGCCAGCAGTTTGCAGGGTTGGGGTGAAAAACTGTTTTTT. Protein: CASSLQGWGEKLFF. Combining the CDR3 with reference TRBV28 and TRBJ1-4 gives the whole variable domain DVKVTQSSRYLVKRTGEKVFLECVQDMDHENMFWYRQDPGLGLRLIYFSYDVKMKEKGDIPEGYSVSREKKERFSLILESASTNQTSMYLCASSLQGWGEKLFFGSGTQLSVL.

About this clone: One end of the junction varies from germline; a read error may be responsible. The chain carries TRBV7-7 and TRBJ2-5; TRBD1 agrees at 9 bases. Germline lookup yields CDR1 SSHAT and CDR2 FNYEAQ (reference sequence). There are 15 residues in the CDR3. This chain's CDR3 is CASRPGTGSQETQYF. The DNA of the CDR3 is TGTGCTAGCAGGCCGGGGACAGGGAGCCAAGAGACCCAGTACTTC. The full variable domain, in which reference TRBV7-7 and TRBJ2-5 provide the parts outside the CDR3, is GAGVSQSPRYKVTKRGQDVTLRCDPISSHATLYWYQQALGQGPEFLTYFNYEAQPDKSGLPSDRFSAERPEGSISTLTIQRTEQRDSAMYRCASRPGTGSQETQYFGPGTRLLVL.

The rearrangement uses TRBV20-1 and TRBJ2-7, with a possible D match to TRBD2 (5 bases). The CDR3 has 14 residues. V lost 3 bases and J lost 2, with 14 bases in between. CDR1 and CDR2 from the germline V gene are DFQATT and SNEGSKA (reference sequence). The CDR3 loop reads CSASGGERTYEQYF. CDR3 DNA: TGCAGTGCTAGTGGTGGGGAGAGGACCTACGAGCAGTACTTC.

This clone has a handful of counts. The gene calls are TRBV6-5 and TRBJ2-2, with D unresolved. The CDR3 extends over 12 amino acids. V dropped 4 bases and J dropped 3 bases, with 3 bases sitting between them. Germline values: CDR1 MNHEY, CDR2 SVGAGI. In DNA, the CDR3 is TGTGCCAGCAGTTCCTACACCGGGGAGCTGTTTTTT. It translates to CASSSYTGELFF.

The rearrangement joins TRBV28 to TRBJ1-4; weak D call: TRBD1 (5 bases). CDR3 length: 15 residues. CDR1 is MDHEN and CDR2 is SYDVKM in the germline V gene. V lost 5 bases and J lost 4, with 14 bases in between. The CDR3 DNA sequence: TGTGCCAGCAGTCCCGGGGGATTTAATAATGAAAAACTGTTTTTT. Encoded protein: CASSPGGFNNEKLFF.

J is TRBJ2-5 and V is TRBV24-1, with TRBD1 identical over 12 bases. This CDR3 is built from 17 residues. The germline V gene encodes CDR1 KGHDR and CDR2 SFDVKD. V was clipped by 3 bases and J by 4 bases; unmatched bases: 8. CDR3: CATSDRAGTGGRETQYF. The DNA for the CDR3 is TGTGCCACCAGTGATCGAGCCGGGACAGGGGGCCGAGAGACCCAGTACTTC.

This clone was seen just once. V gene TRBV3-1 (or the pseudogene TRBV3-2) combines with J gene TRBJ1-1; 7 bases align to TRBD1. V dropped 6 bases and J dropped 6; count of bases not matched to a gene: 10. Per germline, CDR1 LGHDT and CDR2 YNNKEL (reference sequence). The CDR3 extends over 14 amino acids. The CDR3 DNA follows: TGTGCCAGCAGTCGAGTTGAGGGGGCCCCTGAAGCTTTCTTT. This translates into CASSRVEGAPEAFF.

The CDR3 DNA follows: TGTGCCAGCAGCCAAGATCGGGAGACCCAGTACTTC. Its protein is CASSQDRETQYF. The V gene is TRBV3-1 (or the pseudogene TRBV3-2), the J gene TRBJ2-5; D remains ambiguous. The V end lost 0 bases, the J end lost 5 bases, and 4 bases lay between the germline ends. Per germline, CDR1 LGHDT and CDR2 YNNKEL (reference sequence). The CDR3 length is 12 residues.

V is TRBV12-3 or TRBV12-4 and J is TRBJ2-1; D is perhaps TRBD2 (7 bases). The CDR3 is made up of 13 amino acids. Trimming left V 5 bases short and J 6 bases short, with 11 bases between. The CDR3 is CASSLGGVNEQFF. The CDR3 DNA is TGTGCCAGCAGTCTAGGGGGGGTCAATGAGCAGTTCTTC.

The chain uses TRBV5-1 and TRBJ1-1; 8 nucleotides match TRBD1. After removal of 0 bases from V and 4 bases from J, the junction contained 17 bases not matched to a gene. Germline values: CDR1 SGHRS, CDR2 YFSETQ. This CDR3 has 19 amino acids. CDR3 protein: CASSLALSGGPWGRTEAFF. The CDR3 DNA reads TGCGCCAGCAGCTTGGCCCTGTCAGGGGGCCCGTGGGGGCGCACTGAAGCTTTCTTT.

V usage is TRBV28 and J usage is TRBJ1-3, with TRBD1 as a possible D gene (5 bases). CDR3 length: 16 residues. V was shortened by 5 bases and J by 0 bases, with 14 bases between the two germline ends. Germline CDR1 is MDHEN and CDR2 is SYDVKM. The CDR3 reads CASSTVWGDSGNTIYF. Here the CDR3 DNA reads TGTGCCAGCAGTACCGTATGGGGGGACTCTGGAAACACCATATATTTT.

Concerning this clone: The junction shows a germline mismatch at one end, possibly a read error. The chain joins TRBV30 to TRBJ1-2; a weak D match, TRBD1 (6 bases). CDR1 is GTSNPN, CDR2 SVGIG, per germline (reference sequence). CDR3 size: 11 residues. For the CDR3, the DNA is TGTGCCTGGAGTGTGCGGGGGGCGGCGACTTTC. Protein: CAWSVRGAATF.

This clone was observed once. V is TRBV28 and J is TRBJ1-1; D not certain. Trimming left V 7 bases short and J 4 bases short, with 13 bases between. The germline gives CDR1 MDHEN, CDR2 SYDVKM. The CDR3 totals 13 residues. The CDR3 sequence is CASISGFRTEAFF. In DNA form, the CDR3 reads TGTGCCAGCATCTCCGGGTTTCGCACTGAAGCTTTCTTT.

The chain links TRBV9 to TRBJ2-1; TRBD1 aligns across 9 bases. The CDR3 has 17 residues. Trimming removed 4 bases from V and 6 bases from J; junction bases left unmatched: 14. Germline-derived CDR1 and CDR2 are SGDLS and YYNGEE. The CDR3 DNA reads TGTGCCAGCAGCCTGGAACAGGGGGCAAGGTCCGCCAATGAGCAGTTCTTC. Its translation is CASSLEQGARSANEQFF.